This note documents a single TCR beta chain sequence. The repertoire was sequenced with immunoSEQ multiplex PCR; TCRdb's copy has only in-frame clones and lacks some. The repertoire consists of fewer than 150,000 clones, with roughly four fifths occurring once and the leading ten covering 18%. The sample belongs to a study of blood T cell repertoires in COVID-19. Two negative PCRs, clearance, or symptom resolution had been documented for recovered Cohort 3 donors. J was trimmed by 3 bases and V by 8 bases; bases with no gene match: 6. The CDR3 loop spans 15 amino acids. Per germline, CDR1 WSHSY and CDR2 SAAADI.

The clonotype originates from a man aged 25 to 40 who had recovered from COVID-19. J is TRBJ2-1 and V is TRBV10-2; TRBD2 matches 11 bases. The sequencing input was PBMCs or T cells enriched from blood (not recorded which). Here the CDR3 reads CASAQGTSGYNEQFF. The CDR3 region has the DNA TGCGCCAGCGCCCAGGGGACTAGCGGCTACAATGAGCAGTTCTTC.